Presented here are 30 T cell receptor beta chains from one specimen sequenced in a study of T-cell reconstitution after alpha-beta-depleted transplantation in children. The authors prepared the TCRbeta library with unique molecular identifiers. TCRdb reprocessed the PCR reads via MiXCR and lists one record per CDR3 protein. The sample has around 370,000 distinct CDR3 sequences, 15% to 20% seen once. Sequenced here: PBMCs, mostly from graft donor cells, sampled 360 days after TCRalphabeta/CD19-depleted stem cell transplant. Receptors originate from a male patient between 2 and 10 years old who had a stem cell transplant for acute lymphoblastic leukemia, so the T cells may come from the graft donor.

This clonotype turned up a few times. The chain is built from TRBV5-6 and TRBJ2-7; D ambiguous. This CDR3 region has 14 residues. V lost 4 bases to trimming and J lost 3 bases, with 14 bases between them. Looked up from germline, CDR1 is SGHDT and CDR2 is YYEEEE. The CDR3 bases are TGTGCCAGCAGCCCGCAATGGACCCGCTACGAGCAGTACTTC. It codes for CASSPQWTRYEQYF. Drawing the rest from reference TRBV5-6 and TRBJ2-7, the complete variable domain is DAGVTQSPTHLIKTRGQQVTLRCSPKSGHDTVSWYQQALGQGPQFIFQYYEEEERQRGNFPDRFSGHQFPNYSSELNVNALLLGDSALYLCASSPQWTRYEQYFGPGTRLTVT.

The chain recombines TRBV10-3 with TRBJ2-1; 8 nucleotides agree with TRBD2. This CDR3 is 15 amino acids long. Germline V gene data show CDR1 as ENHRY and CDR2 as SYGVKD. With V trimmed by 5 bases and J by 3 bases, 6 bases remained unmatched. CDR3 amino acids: CAISPSGRSYNEQFF. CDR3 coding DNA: TGTGCCATCAGTCCGAGCGGGAGAAGCTACAATGAGCAGTTCTTC.

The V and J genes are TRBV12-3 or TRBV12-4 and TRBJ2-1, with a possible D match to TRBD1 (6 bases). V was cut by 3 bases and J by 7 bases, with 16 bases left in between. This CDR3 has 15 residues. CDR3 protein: CASSFLGQLGNEQFF. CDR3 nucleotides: TGTGCCAGCAGTTTCCTCGGACAGTTGGGGAATGAGCAGTTCTTC.

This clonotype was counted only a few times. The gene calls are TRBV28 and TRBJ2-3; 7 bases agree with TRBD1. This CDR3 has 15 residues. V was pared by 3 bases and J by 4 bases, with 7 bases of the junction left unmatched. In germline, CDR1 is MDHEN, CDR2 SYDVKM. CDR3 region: CASSFSDRESDTQYF. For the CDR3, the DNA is TGTGCCAGCAGTTTCAGCGACAGGGAATCAGATACGCAGTATTTT.

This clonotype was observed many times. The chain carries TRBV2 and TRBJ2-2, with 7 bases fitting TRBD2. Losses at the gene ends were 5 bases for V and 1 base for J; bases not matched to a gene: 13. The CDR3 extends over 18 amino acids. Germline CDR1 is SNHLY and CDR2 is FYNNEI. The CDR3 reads CASSRGHVLAENTGELFF. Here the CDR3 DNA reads TGTGCCAGCAGTCGCGGACACGTCCTAGCGGAGAACACCGGGGAGCTGTTTTTT.

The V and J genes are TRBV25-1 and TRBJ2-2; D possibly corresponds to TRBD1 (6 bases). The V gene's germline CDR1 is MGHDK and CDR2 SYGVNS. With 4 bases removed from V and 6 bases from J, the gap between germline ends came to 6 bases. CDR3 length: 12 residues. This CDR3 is CASSGGPGELFF. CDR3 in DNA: TGTGCCAGCAGTGGGGGGCCCGGGGAGCTGTTTTTT.

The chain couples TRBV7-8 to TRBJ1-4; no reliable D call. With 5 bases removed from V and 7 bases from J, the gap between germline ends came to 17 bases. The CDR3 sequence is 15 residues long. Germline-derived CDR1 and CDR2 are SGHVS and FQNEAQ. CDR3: CASSPGRGLGEKLFF. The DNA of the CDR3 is TGTGCCAGCAGCCCCGGCAGAGGTCTAGGTGAAAAACTGTTTTTT.

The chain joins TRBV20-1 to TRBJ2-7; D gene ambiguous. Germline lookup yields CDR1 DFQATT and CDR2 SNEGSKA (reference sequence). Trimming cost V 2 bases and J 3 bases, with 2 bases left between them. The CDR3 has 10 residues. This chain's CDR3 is CSARNYEQYF. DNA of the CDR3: TGCAGTGCTAGAAACTACGAGCAGTACTTC.

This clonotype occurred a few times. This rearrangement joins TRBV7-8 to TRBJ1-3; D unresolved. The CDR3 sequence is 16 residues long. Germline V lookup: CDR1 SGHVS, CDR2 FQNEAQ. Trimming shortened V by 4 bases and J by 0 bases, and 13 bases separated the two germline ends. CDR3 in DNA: TGTGCCAGCAGCTCCGCTGTAAGCCCCTCTGGAAACACCATATATTTT. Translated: CASSSAVSPSGNTIYF.

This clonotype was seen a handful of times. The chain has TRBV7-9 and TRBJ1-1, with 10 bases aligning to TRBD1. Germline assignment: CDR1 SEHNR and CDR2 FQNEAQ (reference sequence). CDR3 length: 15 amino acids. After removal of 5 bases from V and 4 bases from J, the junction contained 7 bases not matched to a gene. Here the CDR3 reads CASSDPRTGGTEAFF. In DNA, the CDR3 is TGTGCCAGCAGCGACCCGCGGACAGGGGGCACTGAAGCTTTCTTT.

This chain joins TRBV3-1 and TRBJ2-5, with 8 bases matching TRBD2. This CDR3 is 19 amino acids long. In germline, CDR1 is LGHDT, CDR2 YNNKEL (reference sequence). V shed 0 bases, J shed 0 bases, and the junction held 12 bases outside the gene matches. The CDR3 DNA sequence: TGTGCCAGCAGCCAAGAGGGGGTAGCGGGGCTCATGTACCAAGAGACCCAGTACTTC. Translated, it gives CASSQEGVAGLMYQETQYF.

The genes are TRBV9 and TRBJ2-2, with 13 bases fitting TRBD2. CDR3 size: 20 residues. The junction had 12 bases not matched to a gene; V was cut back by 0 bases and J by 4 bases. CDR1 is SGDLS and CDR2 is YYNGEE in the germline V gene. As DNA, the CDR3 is TGTGCCAGCAGCGTAGCTCCTGGACTAGCGGGAGTTTGGGCCACCGGGGAGCTGTTTTTT. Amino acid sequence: CASSVAPGLAGVWATGELFF.

In nucleotides, the CDR3 is TGTGCCAGCAGCTTACGCGCAGCAGGCTACGAGCAGTACTTC. Encoded protein: CASSLRAAGYEQYF. This chain links TRBV7-2 with TRBJ2-7; D ambiguous. V dropped 2 bases and J dropped 3 bases, with 11 bases sitting between them. The CDR3 has 14 residues. Per the germline V gene, CDR1 is SGHTA and CDR2 is FQGNSA.

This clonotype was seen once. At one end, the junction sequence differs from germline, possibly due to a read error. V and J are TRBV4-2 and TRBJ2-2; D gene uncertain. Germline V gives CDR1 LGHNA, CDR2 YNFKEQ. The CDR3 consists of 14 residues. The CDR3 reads CARSPGPNTGELFF. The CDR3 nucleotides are TGTGCCAGGAGCCCCGGACCCAACACCGGGGAGCTGTTTTTT.

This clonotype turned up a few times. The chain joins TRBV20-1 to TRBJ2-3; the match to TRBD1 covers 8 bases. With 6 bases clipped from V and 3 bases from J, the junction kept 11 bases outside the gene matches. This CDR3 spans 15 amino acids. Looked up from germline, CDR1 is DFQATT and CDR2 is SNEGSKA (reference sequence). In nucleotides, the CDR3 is TGCAGTGCGCCACCCCGACAGGGGAAGACAGATACGCAGTATTTT. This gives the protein CSAPPRQGKTDTQYF.

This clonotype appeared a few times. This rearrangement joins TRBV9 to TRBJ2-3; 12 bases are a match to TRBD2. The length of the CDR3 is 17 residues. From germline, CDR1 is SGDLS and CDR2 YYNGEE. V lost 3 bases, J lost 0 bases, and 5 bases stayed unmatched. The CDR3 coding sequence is TGTGCCAGCAGCGCCGCTGGGACTAGCGGGAGCACAGATACGCAGTATTTT. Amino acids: CASSAAGTSGSTDTQYF. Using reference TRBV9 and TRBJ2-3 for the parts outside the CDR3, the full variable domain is DSGVTQTPKHLITATGQRVTLRCSPRSGDLSVYWYQQSLDQGLQFLIQYYNGEERAKGNILERFSAQQFPDLHSELNLSSLELGDSALYFCASSAAGTSGSTDTQYFGPGTRLTVL.

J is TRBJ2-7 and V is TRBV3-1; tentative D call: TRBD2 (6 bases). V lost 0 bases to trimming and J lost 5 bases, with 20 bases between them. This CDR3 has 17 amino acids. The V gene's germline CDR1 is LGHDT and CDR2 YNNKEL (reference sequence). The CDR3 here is CASSQEWSRSGVNEQYF. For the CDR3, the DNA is TGTGCCAGCAGCCAAGAATGGAGTAGATCGGGAGTCAACGAGCAGTACTTC.

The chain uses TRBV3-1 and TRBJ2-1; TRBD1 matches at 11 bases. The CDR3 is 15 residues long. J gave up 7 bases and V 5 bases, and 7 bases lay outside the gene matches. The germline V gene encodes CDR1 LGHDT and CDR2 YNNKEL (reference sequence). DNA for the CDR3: TGTGCCAGCAGCTACGGGACAGGGGGGCGGAATGAGCAGTTCTTC. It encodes CASSYGTGGRNEQFF.

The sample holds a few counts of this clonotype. The CDR3 spells CSVDPQGYGYTF. The CDR3 coding sequence is TGCAGCGTTGACCCCCAGGGCTATGGCTACACCTTC. This rearrangement joins TRBV29-1 to TRBJ1-2, with D maybe TRBD1 (5 bases). Germline V lookup: CDR1 SQVTM, CDR2 ANQGSEA. Deletions cut 3 bases from V and 4 bases from J, with 9 bases between. The CDR3 runs to 12 residues.

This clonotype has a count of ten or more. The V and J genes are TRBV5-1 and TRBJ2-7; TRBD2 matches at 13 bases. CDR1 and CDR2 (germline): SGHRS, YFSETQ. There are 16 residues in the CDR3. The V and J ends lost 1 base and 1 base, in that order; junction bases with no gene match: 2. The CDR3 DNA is TGCGCCAGCAGCTTGCCGGGACTAGCGGGATCCTACGAGCAGTACTTC. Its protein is CASSLPGLAGSYEQYF. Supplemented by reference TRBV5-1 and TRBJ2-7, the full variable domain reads KAGVTQTPRYLIKTRGQQVTLSCSPISGHRSVSWYQQTPGQGLQFLFEYFSETQRNKGNFPGRFSGRQFSNSRSEMNVSTLELGDSALYLCASSLPGLAGSYEQYFGPGTRLTVT.

The CDR3 DNA reads as TGCGCCAGCAGCTCAACGGGCAACACAGATACGCAGTATTTT. This translates into CASSSTGNTDTQYF. The rearrangement uses TRBV5-1 and TRBJ2-3; the D is unclear. The germline V and J ends were trimmed by 3 bases and 2 bases, with 10 bases remaining between them. Germline CDR1 and CDR2: SGHRS and YFSETQ. The CDR3 extends over 14 amino acids.

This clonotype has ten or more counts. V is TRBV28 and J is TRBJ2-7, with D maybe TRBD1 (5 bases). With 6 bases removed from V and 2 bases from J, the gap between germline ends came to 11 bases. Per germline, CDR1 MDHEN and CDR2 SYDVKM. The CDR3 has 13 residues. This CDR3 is CASSQGRTYEQYF. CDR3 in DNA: TGTGCCAGCAGCCAGGGTCGAACCTACGAGCAGTACTTC.

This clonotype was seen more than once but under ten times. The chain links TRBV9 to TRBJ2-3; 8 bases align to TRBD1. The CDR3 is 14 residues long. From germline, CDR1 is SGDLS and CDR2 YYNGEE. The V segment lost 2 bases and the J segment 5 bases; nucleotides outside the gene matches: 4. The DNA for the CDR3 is TGTGCCAGCAGCGTCCGGACAGGGAGAGATACGCAGTATTTT. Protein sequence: CASSVRTGRDTQYF.

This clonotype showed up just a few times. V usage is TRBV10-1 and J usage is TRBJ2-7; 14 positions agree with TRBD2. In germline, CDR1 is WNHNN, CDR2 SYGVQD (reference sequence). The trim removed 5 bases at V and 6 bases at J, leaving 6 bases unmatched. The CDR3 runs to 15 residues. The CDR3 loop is CASSSGLAGGFEQYF. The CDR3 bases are TGCGCCAGCAGTTCTGGACTAGCGGGAGGATTCGAGCAGTACTTC.

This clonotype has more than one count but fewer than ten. The CDR3 region is CASRLDEGGNYEQYF. CDR3 sequence (DNA): TGCGCCAGCAGACTCGACGAGGGAGGGAACTACGAGCAGTACTTC. The chain combines TRBV4-1 with TRBJ2-7, with 7 bases lining up with TRBD2. CDR3 size: 15 residues. Germline V CDR1 and CDR2: MGHRA, YSYEKL. Germline trimming cut 6 bases from V and 3 bases from J; bases unmatched to any gene: 11.

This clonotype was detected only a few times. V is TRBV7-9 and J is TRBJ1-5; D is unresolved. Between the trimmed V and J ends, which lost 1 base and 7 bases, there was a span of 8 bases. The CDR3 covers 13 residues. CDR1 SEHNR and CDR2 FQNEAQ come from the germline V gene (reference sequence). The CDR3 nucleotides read TGTGCCAGCAGCTTAGGGGAATTCCAGCCCCAGCATTTT. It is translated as CASSLGEFQPQHF.

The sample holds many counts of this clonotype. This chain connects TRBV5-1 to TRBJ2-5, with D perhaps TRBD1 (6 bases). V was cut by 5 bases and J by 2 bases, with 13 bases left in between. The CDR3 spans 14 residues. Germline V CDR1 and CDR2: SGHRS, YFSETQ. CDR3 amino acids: CASRPSGVQETQYF. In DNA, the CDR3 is TGCGCCAGCAGACCCTCAGGGGTACAAGAGACCCAGTACTTC.

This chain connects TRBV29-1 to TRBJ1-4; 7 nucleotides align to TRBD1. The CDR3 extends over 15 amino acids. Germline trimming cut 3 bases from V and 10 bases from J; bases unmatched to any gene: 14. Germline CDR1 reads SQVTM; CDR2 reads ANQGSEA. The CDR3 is CSVDGRPGGVGKLFF. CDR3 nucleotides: TGCAGCGTTGACGGCCGGCCAGGGGGTGTTGGAAAACTGTTTTTT.

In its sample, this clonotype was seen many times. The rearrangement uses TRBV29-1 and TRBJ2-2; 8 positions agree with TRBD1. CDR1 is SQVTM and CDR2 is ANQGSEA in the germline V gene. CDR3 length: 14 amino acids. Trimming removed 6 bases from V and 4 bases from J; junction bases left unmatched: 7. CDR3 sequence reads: CSVETGDSTGELFF. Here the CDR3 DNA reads TGCAGCGTGGAGACAGGGGATAGCACCGGGGAGCTGTTTTTT.

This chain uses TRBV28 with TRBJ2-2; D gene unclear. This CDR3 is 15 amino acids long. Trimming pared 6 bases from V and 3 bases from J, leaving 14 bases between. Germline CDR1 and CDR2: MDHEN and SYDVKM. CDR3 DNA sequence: TGTGCCAGCAGCCCACACCGTCCGGACACCGGGGAGCTGTTTTTT. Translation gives CASSPHRPDTGELFF. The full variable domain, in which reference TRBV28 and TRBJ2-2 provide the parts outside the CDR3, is DVKVTQSSRYLVKRTGEKVFLECVQDMDHENMFWYRQDPGLGLRLIYFSYDVKMKEKGDIPEGYSVSREKKERFSLILESASTNQTSMYLCASSPHRPDTGELFFGEGSRLTVL.